This entry concerns a single T cell receptor beta chain. A junction end diverges from the germline sequence, so it may reflect a read error. The method was immunoSEQ multiplex PCR; TCRdb's version includes in-frame clones alone and lacks a portion of them. The sample includes about 1 million clones, 65% to 75% of them seen just once. The CDR3 consists of 13 residues. Germline values: CDR1 ENHRY, CDR2 SYGVKD. This record belongs to a study of shared clonotypes between healthy human individuals. The clonotype originates from a man aged 18 to 30 in good health. The sequencing sample was made of memory CD4+ T cells sorted from blood. Subset denoted: CD45RA-negative fraction. The rearrangement uses TRBV10-3 and TRBJ2-1; D ambiguous. CDR3 nucleotide sequence: TGTGCCACCAGTCCCCGCCCCTACAATGAGCAGTTCTTC. It yields the protein CATSPRPYNEQFF.